A selection of T cell receptor beta chains follows, all from one sample in a study of CD8+ T cells in alopecia areata. Profiled with immunoSEQ multiplex PCR; TCRdb holds only in-frame clones, not every one. The profile shows fewer than 250,000 clones, 40% to 55% of them singletons. The sequencing here drew on CD4+ T cells sorted from blood, taken at approximately week 37, from a patient treated with tofacitinib. The receptors here all came from a human donor with alopecia areata. The CDR3 runs from the conserved cysteine through the conserved F or W. D genes are given only for firm matches. Rows give clone size only sometimes, using once, few, many, or a class for an expanded clone.

clone_size	d_call	v_call	j_call	cdr3_nt	cdr3_aa
few	-	TRBV13	TRBJ2-4	TGTGCCAGCAGCCAGACGCCGCGAGGAAACATTCAGTACTTC	CASSQTPRGNIQYF
-	-	TRBV5-1	TRBJ2-1	TGCGCCAGCAGCTTGGGACCTGAGCAGTTCTTC	CASSLGPEQFF
-	-	TRBV29-1	TRBJ2-2	TGCAGCGTGGACTACACCGGGGAGCTGTTTTTT	CSVDYTGELFF
-	-	TRBV7-2	TRBJ1-2	TGTGCCAGCAGCCGGGACGGCGATGGCTACACCTTC	CASSRDGDGYTF
few	-	TRBV6-6	TRBJ2-7	TGTGCCAGCAGTCGCGGGACAGATCCTGCCTACGAGCAGTACTTC	CASSRGTDPAYEQYF
-	-	TRBV28	TRBJ2-6	TGTGCCAGCAGCCAAACCAGGGATGGGGCCAACGTCCTGACTTTC	CASSQTRDGANVLTF
-	TRBD1	TRBV11-2	TRBJ2-5	TGTGCCAGCAGCTTAGATGGGACAGGCCGTGAGACCCAGTACTTC	CASSLDGTGRETQYF
few	-	TRBV30	TRBJ1-2	TGTGCCTGCCTTAATCCGAGGGGGGGCGTAAGGTCCTATGGCTACACCTTC	CACLNPRGGVRSYGYTF
few	-	TRBV7-8	TRBJ2-1	TGTGCCAGCAGCTTATACGGTAACTCCTACAATGAGCAGTTCTTC	CASSLYGNSYNEQFF
many	-	TRBV28	TRBJ2-7	TGTGCCAGCACCCTATCGCCCAGGTCCCGCTACGAGCAGTACTTC	CASTLSPRSRYEQYF
once	-	TRBV5-4	TRBJ2-7	TGTGCCAGCAGCGACCCCCGAGACCTATTCGGCGAGCAGTACTTC	CASSDPRDLFGEQYF
-	-	TRBV7-2	TRBJ2-7	TGTGCCAGCAGCTTAGATCCAGGGAACTCCTACGAGCAGTACTTC	CASSLDPGNSYEQYF